This T cell receptor beta chain was documented in a study of shared clonotypes between healthy human individuals. Note on this clone: This likely reflects a read error, since a far larger clone is one base away.

Libraries were prepared by immunoSEQ multiplex PCR; TCRdb keeps only in-frame clonotypes and omits some of them. The sample carries over 400,000 clones, over 75% recorded once. This CDR3 has 15 amino acids. The germline gives CDR1 MNHNS, CDR2 SASEGT. This receptor was obtained from a woman in her 40s in good health. Some clones in this sample may be carry-over from other donors' samples. Sequencing used PBMCs. V and J are TRBV6-1 and TRBJ1-1, with D perhaps TRBD1 (6 bases). CDR3 bases: TGTGCCGGCAGTGTTGGGATGACAGGTTCGACTGAAGCTTTCTTT. Residues: CAGSVGMTGSTEAFF.